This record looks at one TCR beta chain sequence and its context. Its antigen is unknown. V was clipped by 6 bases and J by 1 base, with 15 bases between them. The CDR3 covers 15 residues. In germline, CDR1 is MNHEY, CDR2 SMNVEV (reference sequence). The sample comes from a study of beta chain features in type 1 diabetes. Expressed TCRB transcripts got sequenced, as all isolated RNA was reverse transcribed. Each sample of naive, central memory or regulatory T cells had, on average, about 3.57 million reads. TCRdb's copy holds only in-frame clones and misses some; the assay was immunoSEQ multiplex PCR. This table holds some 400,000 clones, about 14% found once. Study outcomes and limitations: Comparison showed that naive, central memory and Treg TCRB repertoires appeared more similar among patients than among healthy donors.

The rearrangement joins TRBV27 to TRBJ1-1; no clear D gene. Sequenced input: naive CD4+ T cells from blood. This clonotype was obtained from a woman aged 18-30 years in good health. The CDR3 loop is CASSSRRRGNTEAFF. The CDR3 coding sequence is TGTGCCAGCAGCTCGAGGAGGAGAGGGAACACTGAAGCTTTCTTT.